The rows below give T cell receptor beta chains drawn from one sample of a study of cytomegalovirus exposure and HLA in healthy donors. TCRdb keeps only in-frame clones here, not all; method: immunoSEQ multiplex PCR. The sample has around 120,000 clones; roughly four fifths are singletons. Sequenced input: PBMCs. Every receptor here comes from a boy under 18 in good health and CMV-seronegative. Both conserved end residues are part of each CDR3. Each record gives: CDR3 protein, CDR3 DNA, D gene, J gene, V gene, clone size. A D gene is named only where the DNA matches it firmly. Clone size, where shown, is once, few, many, or a class for clones that have expanded.

CASSSIASGSNYEQYF TGTGCCAGCAGCTCCATCGCTAGCGGGAGTAACTACGAGCAGTACTTC TRBD2 TRBJ2-7 TRBV7-8 .
CASSDNSYEQYF TGTGCCAGCAGCGACAACTCCTACGAGCAGTACTTC . TRBJ2-7 TRBV2 .
CASSIWTGSNEQFF TGTGCCAGCAGCATCTGGACAGGGAGTAATGAGCAGTTCTTC TRBD1 TRBJ2-1 TRBV7-2 few
CASSAHPRYKVSYNEQFF TGTGCCAGCAGCGCCCATCCTAGATACAAGGTCTCCTACAATGAGCAGTTCTTC . TRBJ2-1 TRBV7-2 .
CASSKGAYTEAFF TGTGCCAGCAGCAAGGGGGCGTACACTGAAGCTTTCTTT TRBD1 TRBJ1-1 TRBV25-1 .
CASSLQLYEQFF TGTGCCAGCAGCCTCCAGTTGTATGAGCAGTTCTTC . TRBJ2-1 TRBV5-4 .
CASSQGAGENEQYF TGCGCCAGCAGCCAAGGGGCGGGAGAAAACGAGCAGTACTTC TRBD2 TRBJ2-7 TRBV4-1 .
CASSPTPHQPQHF TGTGCCAGCAGCCCAACACCCCATCAGCCCCAGCATTTT . TRBJ1-5 TRBV5-6 .
CSALRILEAFF TGCAGTGCCCTCAGGATATTGGAAGCTTTCTTT . TRBJ1-1 TRBV20-1 .
CASSSPAASSTDTQYF TGTGCCAGCAGTTCTCCCGCGGCATCTAGCACAGATACGCAGTATTTT . TRBJ2-3 TRBV27 .
CASSHNRGPEQFF TGTGCCAGCAGCCACAACAGGGGGCCCGAGCAGTTCTTC TRBD1 TRBJ2-1 TRBV11-3 .
CASSLEGARETQYF TGTGCCAGCAGCTTAGAAGGAGCGAGAGAGACCCAGTACTTC . TRBJ2-5 TRBV7-8 once
CASSLGRTGANVLTF TGTGCCAGCAGTTTGGGGCGAACTGGGGCCAACGTCCTGACTTTC . TRBJ2-6 TRBV27 .
CASSFYGDRGYTF TGCGCCAGCAGCTTTTACGGAGACAGGGGCTACACCTTC . TRBJ1-2 TRBV5-1 .
CAWSVPGTSGINEQFF TGTGCCTGGAGTGTACCCGGGACTAGCGGGATTAATGAGCAGTTCTTC TRBD2 TRBJ2-1 TRBV30 .
CASSRTSGFSYNEQFF TGTGCCAGCAGTCGGACTAGCGGGTTCTCCTACAATGAGCAGTTCTTC TRBD2 TRBJ2-1 TRBV28 .
CASSQDMGSATNEKLFF TGCGCCAGCAGCCAAGATATGGGGAGTGCAACTAATGAAAAACTGTTTTTT . TRBJ1-4 TRBV4-1 .
CASSLAAADQPQHF TGTGCCAGCAGCTTAGCAGCGGCGGATCAGCCCCAGCATTTT . TRBJ1-5 TRBV7-2 .
CASSLGHRTVSKNIQYF TGTGCCAGCAGCTTAGGCCACCGGACAGTTTCCAAAAACATTCAGTACTTC . TRBJ2-4 TRBV7-2 .
CASSLGDNGYTF TGCGCCAGCAGCTTGGGCGACAATGGCTACACCTTC . TRBJ1-2 TRBV5-1 .
CASSLRTGSYEQYF TGTGCCAGCAGCTTGAGGACAGGGAGCTACGAGCAGTACTTC TRBD1 TRBJ2-7 TRBV5-4 .
CASSQTQVIAGNTIYF TGTGCCAGCAGCCAAACTCAGGTGATTGCTGGAAACACCATATATTTT . TRBJ1-3 TRBV4-2 .
CASSDTAGELFF TGTGCCAGCAGCGACACGGCTGGGGAGCTGTTTTTT . TRBJ2-2 TRBV7-9 .
CASSRGQEQYF TGTGCCAGCAGCCGGGGACAGGAGCAGTACTTC TRBD1 TRBJ2-7 TRBV7-6 .
CASSSPRGTDTQYF TGCGCCAGCAGCTCCCCTCGAGGCACAGATACGCAGTATTTT . TRBJ2-3 TRBV5-1 .
CSGGTGGGYTF TGCAGCGGTGGGACAGGGGGAGGCTACACCTTC TRBD1 TRBJ1-2 TRBV29-1 .
CASPRLGESHNEQFF TGTGCCAGCCCCAGACTAGGAGAATCTCACAATGAGCAGTTCTTC . TRBJ2-1 TRBV2 .
CASSRGEGQFF TGTGCCAGCAGTCGGGGAGAGGGACAGTTCTTC . TRBJ2-1 TRBV6-5 .
CASSADRTGAVEKLFF TGTGCCAGCAGTGCCGACCGGACAGGGGCGGTCGAAAAACTGTTTTTT TRBD1 TRBJ1-4 TRBV6-6 .
CASSLGTSAFNEQFF TGTGCCAGCAGCCTCGGGACTAGCGCATTCAATGAGCAGTTCTTC TRBD2 TRBJ2-1 TRBV2 once
CAWNVGREYGYTF TGTGCCTGGAATGTTGGGCGGGAGTATGGCTACACCTTC . TRBJ1-2 TRBV30 .
CASSPGQENYGYTF TGTGCCAGCAGCCCCGGACAGGAGAACTATGGCTACACCTTC TRBD1 TRBJ1-2 TRBV5-4 few
CASSASSGNTIYF TGTGCCAGCAGCGCCAGTTCTGGAAACACCATATATTTT . TRBJ1-3 TRBV9 .
CASSYSAGGTEAFF TGCGCCAGCAGCTATTCTGCAGGTGGCACTGAAGCTTTCTTT . TRBJ1-1 TRBV4-3 .
CASTSAAEGGYGYTF TGCGCCAGCACCTCCGCGGCGGAGGGAGGTTATGGCTACACCTTC . TRBJ1-2 TRBV5-1 .
CAWSPGTGFFEQYF TGTGCCTGGAGCCCCGGGACAGGCTTTTTCGAGCAGTACTTC TRBD1 TRBJ2-7 TRBV30 .
CASSLALGEAGELFF TGTGCCAGCAGCTTAGCATTAGGGGAGGCCGGGGAGCTGTTTTTT . TRBJ2-2 TRBV7-2 .
CASSLGLVYEQYF TGCGCCAGCAGCTTGGGGTTAGTCTACGAGCAGTACTTC . TRBJ2-7 TRBV5-1 .
CASGPRTSGSNEQYF TGTGCCAGCGGACCGAGGACTAGCGGGAGCAACGAGCAGTACTTC TRBD2 TRBJ2-7 TRBV11-3 once
CASSPPGQASYEQYF TGCGCCAGCAGCCCCCCGGGACAGGCCTCCTACGAGCAGTACTTC TRBD1 TRBJ2-7 TRBV5-1 few
CAISESGGSSYEQYF TGTGCCATCAGTGAGTCCGGCGGGAGCTCCTACGAGCAGTACTTC TRBD2 TRBJ2-7 TRBV10-3 .
CASSYGGARGSTEAFF TGTGCCAGCAGTTACGGGGGGGCAAGAGGGTCCACTGAAGCTTTCTTT . TRBJ1-1 TRBV6-6 .
CAGGGSSTDTQYF TGTGCCGGGGGGGGCTCTAGCACAGATACGCAGTATTTT . TRBJ2-3 TRBV11-2 .
CASSPRGGSTDTQYF TGTGCCAGCAGCCCGCGCGGGGGGAGCACAGATACGCAGTATTTT TRBD2 TRBJ2-3 TRBV6-5 .
CASSPGLVGQFF TGTGCCAGCAGTCCCGGACTCGTTGGGCAGTTCTTC . TRBJ2-1 TRBV6-4 .
CAWSASTSGQYF TGTGCCTGGAGTGCCTCCACCTCGGGGCAGTACTTC . TRBJ2-5 TRBV30 .
CASSPTGGPYEQYF TGTGCCAGCAGTCCGACAGGGGGACCCTACGAGCAGTACTTC TRBD1 TRBJ2-7 TRBV6-5 .
CASSVYEGGEQFF TGTGCCAGCAGCGTATACGAAGGGGGTGAGCAGTTCTTC . TRBJ2-1 TRBV9 .
CASSYSEARDTQYF TGTGCCAGCAGTTACTCGGAGGCGAGAGATACGCAGTATTTT . TRBJ2-3 TRBV6-5 once
CASSLPTSGTGELFF TGTGCCAGCAGCCTCCCGACTAGCGGGACCGGGGAGCTGTTTTTT TRBD2 TRBJ2-2 TRBV5-6 .
CAWGQGAAEAFF TGTGCCTGGGGACAGGGGGCGGCTGAAGCTTTCTTT TRBD1 TRBJ1-1 TRBV30 .
CASGWGREGTYNEQFF TGTGCTAGTGGTTGGGGCAGGGAGGGGACCTACAATGAGCAGTTCTTC TRBD2 TRBJ2-1 TRBV12-5 .
CASSRQGANQPQHF TGTGCCAGCAGCAGACAGGGGGCGAATCAGCCCCAGCATTTT TRBD1 TRBJ1-5 TRBV6-5 .
CASSEGQGGYEQYF TGTGCCAGCAGTGAAGGACAGGGGGGTTACGAGCAGTACTTC TRBD1 TRBJ2-7 TRBV27 .
CASSSTSRRSDEQYF TGTGCCAGCAGCTCGACCTCGAGGAGATCGGACGAGCAGTACTTC . TRBJ2-7 TRBV7-9 .
CASSLRRVGNQPQHF TGTGCCAGCAGCTTGAGACGGGTCGGGAATCAGCCCCAGCATTTT . TRBJ1-5 TRBV5-6 .
CASSVGGSGRPPTGELFF TGTGCCAGCAGCGTAGGGGGTAGCGGGAGGCCACCAACCGGGGAGCTGTTTTTT TRBD2 TRBJ2-2 TRBV9 .